This T cell receptor beta chain was sequenced in a study of early T cells in non-severe SARS-CoV-2 infection. Looking at the study overall: Sequencing of unsorted whole blood was done on bulk RNA, leaving chains unpaired.

General study findings and limits: VDJdb matching skewed toward anti-spike CD8 responses, missing private and CD4 specificities.

Individual cDNA molecules received unique molecular identifiers during library preparation. TCRdb re-called the 5' RACE reads with MiXCR, one entry per CDR3 protein. The repertoire consists of 65,000 to 80,000 distinct CDR3 sequences, with approximately 13% occurring once and the leading ten covering 6%. Note on this clonotype: The antigen is undetermined.

This CDR3 has 15 residues. Trimming took 8 bases from V and 8 from J, leaving 20 bases between them. The germline V gene encodes CDR1 SGHRS and CDR2 YFSETQ. The rearrangement uses TRBV5-1 and TRBJ1-6; possible D gene TRBD1, 5 bases. The sequenced material came from whole blood. This clonotype originated in an adult who was a healthcare worker with PCR-confirmed SARS-CoV-2 infection or an uninfected control (not recorded which). DNA of the CDR3: TGCGCCAGACCCACGGGGGGAGTTGGTGATTCACCCCTCCACTTT. Translation gives CARPTGGVGDSPLHF.